This TCR beta chain was documented in a study of cytomegalovirus exposure and HLA in healthy donors (dated by TCRdb to about 2017). In the study overall: A later analysis indicated that the roughly 130 validation repertoires were generated on the platform also employed for the roughly 650 repertoires of the first cohort. The study aimed to test whether signatures of past pathogen exposure could be identified by cataloging public T cell receptors. In addition to the first cohort of 666 subjects, a separate validation cohort of over 90 different subjects was used. High-throughput TCR immunosequencing, statistical association of individual TCRs with disease status, and machine learning were combined to predict cytomegalovirus infection status. The study at large found these results: A later analysis had no HLA typing for the validation cohort, so co-occurrence there was scored across all 130 or so repertoires. It was suggested by the authors that the approach could potentially be generalized to other disease states and immunological phenotypes. In both the original and validation cohorts, the classifier was reported to diagnose cytomegalovirus status with high specificity and sensitivity. In a later analysis, TCRs clustered in the first cohort were found to also tend to co-occur in the 120 or so validation repertoires, with approximately 94% of cluster scores above 0. A few of the identified cytomegalovirus-associated TCR beta chains were confirmed in vitro to be specific for cytomegalovirus antigens. While some public TCRs were present in many individuals, most TCR sequences turned up only very rarely across donors. The study gave a list of 150 to 200 TCR beta chains associated with cytomegalovirus.

Separate from the roughly 700-subject first cohort, the validation cohort of over 90 subjects was the group to which the donors belonged. Comments on this clone: Its antigen specificity is not known. No quality values exist for individual bases; no much larger clone is one base distant.

V lost 4 bases and J lost 6 bases; the stretch between them is 15 bases long. Via the germline V gene, CDR1 is SGHRS and CDR2 YFSETQ. The CDR3 holds 14 amino acids from the cysteine to the phenylalanine. Only the CDR3 DNA is retained, 42 bases long and in frame from the first base. The library was made by the immunoSEQ multiplex PCR assay. As for the authors' bioinformatics: A statistical classification framework was built to diagnose cytomegalovirus status from the catalog of TCR beta chain sequences. Not all clones reach the TCRdb copy of this immuneACCESS table, which keeps in-frame sequences only. Checked studies attribute under half of the gap to unresolved V genes and leave the rest unexplained. Clone size and V and J calls were adopted from that table, with D and trimming inferred from the DNA. For this sample the table gives about 260,000 clones, of which roughly 91% were detected only once. The ten largest clonotypes hold approximately 3.1% of the sample.

The sequencing sample was made of PBMCs. The sequence joins TRBV5-1 to TRBJ2-3, with the identity of the D gene unclear. The receptor's source is a young woman in good health and CMV-seronegative. This receptor carries the CDR3 CASSTGRLGDTQYF. The DNA sequence is as follows: TGCGCCAGCAGCACGGGCCGACTGGGGGATACGCAGTATTTT.